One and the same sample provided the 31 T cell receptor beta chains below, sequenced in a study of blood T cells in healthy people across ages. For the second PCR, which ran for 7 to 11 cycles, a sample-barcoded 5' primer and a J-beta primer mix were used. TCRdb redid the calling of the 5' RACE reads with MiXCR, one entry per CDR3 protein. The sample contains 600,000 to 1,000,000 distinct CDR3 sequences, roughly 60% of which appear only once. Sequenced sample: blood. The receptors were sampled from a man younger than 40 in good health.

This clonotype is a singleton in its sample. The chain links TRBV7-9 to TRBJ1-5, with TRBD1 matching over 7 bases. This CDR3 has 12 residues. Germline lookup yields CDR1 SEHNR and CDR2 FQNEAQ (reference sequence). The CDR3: CATGTAVQPQHF. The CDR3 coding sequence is TGTGCAACCGGGACAGCCGTCCAGCCCCAGCATTTT.

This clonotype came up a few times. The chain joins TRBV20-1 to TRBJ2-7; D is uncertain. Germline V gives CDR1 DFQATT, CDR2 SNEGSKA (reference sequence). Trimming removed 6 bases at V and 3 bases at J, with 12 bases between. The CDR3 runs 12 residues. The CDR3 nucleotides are TGCAGTGCAAACCCGGGTAACTACGAGCAGTACTTC. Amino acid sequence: CSANPGNYEQYF.

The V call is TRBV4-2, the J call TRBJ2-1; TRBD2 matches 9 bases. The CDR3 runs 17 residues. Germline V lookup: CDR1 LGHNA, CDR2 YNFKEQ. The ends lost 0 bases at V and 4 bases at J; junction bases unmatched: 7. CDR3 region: CASSQDTSGGPYNEQFF. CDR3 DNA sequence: TGTGCCAGCAGCCAAGATACGAGCGGGGGGCCGTACAATGAGCAGTTCTTC.

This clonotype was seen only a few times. CDR3 residues: CASRPGGLSSYEQYF. In nucleotides, the CDR3 is TGTGCCAGCAGACCGGGAGGATTGTCTTCCTACGAGCAGTACTTC. The chain is built from TRBV6-5 and TRBJ2-7, with 7 bases identical to TRBD2. Germline CDR1 MNHEY, CDR2 SVGAGI. Trimming cost V 6 bases and J 1 base; bases outside gene matches: 9. The CDR3 is made up of 15 amino acids.

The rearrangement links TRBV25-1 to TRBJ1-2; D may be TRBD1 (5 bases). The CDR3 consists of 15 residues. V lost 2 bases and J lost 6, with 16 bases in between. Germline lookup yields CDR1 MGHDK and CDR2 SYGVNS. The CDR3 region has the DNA TGTGCCAGCAGTGAAGGGGACGATCCCTGGGATGGCTACACCTTC. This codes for CASSEGDDPWDGYTF.

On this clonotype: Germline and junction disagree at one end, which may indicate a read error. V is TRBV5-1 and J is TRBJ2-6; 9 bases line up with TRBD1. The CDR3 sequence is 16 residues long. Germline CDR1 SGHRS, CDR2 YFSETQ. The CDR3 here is CASSWDRASGANVPTF. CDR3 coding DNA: TGCGCCAGCAGCTGGGACAGGGCCTCTGGGGCCAACGTCCCGACTTTC.

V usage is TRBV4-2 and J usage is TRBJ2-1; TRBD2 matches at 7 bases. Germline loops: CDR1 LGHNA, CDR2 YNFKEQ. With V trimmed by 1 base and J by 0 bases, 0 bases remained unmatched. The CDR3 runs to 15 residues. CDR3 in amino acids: CASSQAGGSYNEQFF. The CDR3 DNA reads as TGTGCCAGCAGCCAAGCGGGGGGCTCCTACAATGAGCAGTTCTTC.

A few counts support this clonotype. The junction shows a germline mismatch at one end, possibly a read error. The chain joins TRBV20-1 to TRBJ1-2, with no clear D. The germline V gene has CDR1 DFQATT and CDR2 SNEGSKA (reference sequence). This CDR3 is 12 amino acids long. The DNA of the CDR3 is TGCAGTGCTAGGTCTCCTAACTATGGCTATACCTTC. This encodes CSARSPNYGYTF.

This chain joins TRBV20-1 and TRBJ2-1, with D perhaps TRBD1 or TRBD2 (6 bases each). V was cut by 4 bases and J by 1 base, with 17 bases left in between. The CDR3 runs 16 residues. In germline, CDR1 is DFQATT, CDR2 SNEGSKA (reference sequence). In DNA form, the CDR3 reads TGCAGTGCTACCTTTGAGGGGGGCTCATCCTACAATGAGCAGTTCTTC. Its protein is CSATFEGGSSYNEQFF.

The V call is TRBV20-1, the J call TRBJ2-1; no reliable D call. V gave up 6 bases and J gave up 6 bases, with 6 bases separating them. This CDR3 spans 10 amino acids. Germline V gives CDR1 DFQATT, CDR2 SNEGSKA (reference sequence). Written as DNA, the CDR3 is TGCAGTGCACCCTCCAATGAGCAGTTCTTC. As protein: CSAPSNEQFF.

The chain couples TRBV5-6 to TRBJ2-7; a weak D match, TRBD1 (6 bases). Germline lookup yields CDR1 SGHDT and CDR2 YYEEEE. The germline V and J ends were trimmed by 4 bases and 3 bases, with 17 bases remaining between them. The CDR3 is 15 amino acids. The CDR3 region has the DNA TGTGCCAGCAGCCGCCGACGGACAGCCCTCTACGAGCAGTACTTC. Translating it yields CASSRRRTALYEQYF. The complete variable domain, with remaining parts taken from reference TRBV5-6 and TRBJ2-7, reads DAGVTQSPTHLIKTRGQQVTLRCSPKSGHDTVSWYQQALGQGPQFIFQYYEEEERQRGNFPDRFSGHQFPNYSSELNVNALLLGDSALYLCASSRRRTALYEQYFGPGTRLTVT.

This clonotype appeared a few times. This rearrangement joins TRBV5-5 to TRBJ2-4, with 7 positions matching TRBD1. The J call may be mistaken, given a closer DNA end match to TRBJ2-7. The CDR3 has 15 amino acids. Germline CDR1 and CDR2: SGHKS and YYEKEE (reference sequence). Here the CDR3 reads CASIGPGTVPYEQYF. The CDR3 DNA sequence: TGTGCCAGCATCGGCCCTGGGACAGTCCCCTACGAGCAGTACTTC.

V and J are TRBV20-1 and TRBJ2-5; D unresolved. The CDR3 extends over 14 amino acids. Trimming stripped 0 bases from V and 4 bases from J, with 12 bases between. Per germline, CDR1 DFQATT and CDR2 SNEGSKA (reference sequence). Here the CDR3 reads CSARDSRLSETQYF. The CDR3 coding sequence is TGCAGTGCTAGAGATTCGCGGCTTTCAGAGACCCAGTACTTC.

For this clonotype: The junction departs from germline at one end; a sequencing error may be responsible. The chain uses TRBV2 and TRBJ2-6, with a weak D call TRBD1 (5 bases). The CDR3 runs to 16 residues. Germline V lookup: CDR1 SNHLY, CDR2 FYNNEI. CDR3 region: CASSPNSASGANVPTF. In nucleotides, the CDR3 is TGTGCCAGCAGCCCAAACTCCGCCTCTGGGGCCAACGTCCCGACTTTC.

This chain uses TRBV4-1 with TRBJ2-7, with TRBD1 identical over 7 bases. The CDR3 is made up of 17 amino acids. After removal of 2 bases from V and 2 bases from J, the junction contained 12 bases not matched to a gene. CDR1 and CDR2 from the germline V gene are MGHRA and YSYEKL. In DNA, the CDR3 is TGCGCCAGCAGCCAATATCGAGCCGGGACAGAGGCCTACGAGCAGTACTTC. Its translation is CASSQYRAGTEAYEQYF.

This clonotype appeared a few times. For the CDR3, the DNA is TGTGCCAGCAGCCAAGTTGGACTAGTATCCTACAATGAGCAGTTCTTC. It codes for CASSQVGLVSYNEQFF. The rearrangement uses TRBV12-3 or TRBV12-4 and TRBJ2-1, with TRBD2 matching over 7 bases. The CDR3 is 16 amino acids. J gave up 1 base and V 6 bases, and 9 bases lay outside the gene matches.

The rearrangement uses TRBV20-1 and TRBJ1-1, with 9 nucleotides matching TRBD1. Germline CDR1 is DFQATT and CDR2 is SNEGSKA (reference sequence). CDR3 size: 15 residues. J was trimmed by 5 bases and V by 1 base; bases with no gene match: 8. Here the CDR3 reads CSARAYRDRDTEAFF. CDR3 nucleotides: TGCAGTGCTAGAGCGTACCGGGACAGGGATACTGAAGCTTTCTTT.

The CDR3: CSARDLKLKAGRVDTQYF. CDR3 bases: TGCAGTGCTAGAGACCTCAAGCTCAAGGCGGGGAGGGTAGATACGCAGTATTTT. The gene calls are TRBV20-1 and TRBJ2-3, with TRBD2 matching over 7 bases. Germline V gene lookup returns CDR1 DFQATT and CDR2 SNEGSKA (reference sequence). The CDR3 extends over 18 amino acids. After removal of 0 bases from V and 5 bases from J, the junction contained 17 bases not matched to a gene.

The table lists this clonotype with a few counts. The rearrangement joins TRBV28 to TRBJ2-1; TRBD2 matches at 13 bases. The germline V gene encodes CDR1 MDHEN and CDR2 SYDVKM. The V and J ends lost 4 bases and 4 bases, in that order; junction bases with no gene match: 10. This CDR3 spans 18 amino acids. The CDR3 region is CASSSPTGLAGIYNEQFF. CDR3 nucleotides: TGTGCCAGCAGTTCCCCCACGGGACTAGCGGGGATTTACAATGAGCAGTTCTTC.

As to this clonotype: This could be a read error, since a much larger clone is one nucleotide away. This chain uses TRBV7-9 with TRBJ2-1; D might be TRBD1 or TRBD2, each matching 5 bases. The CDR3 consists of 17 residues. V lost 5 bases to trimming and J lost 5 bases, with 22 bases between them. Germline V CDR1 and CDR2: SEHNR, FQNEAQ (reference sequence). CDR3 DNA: TGTGCCAGCAGCCCACATCGCTCCGGGACGAGGGACAATGAGCAGTTCTTC. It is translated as CASSPHRSGTRDNEQFF.

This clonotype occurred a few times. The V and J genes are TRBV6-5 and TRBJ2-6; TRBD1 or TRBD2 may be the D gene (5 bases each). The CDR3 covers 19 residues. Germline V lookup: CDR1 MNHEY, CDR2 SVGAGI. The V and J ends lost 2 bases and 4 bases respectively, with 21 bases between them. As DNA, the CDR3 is TGTGCCAGCAGTTACGGTCGTCGTGGGGGAACGTGGGGGGCCAACGTCCTGACTTTC. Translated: CASSYGRRGGTWGANVLTF.

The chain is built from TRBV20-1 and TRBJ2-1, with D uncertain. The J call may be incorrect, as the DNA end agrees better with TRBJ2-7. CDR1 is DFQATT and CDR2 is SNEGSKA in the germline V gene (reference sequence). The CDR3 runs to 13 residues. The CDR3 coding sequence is TGCAGTCCCCTACCAAGTCCCTACAATGAGCAGTACTTC. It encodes CSPLPSPYNEQYF.

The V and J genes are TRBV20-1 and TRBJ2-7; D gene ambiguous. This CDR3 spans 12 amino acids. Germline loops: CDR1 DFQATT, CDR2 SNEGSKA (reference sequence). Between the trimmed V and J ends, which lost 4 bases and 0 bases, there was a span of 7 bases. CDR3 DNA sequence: TGCAGTGCTAAACTCGACTCCTACGAGCAGTACTTC. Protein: CSAKLDSYEQYF.

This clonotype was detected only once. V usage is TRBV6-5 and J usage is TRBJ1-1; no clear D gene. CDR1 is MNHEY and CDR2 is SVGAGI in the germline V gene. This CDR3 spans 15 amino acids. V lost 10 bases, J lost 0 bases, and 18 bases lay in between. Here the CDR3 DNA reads TGTGCCACCGGGCCCTCAGCAGGTTTGAACACTGAAGCTTTCTTT. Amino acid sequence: CATGPSAGLNTEAFF.

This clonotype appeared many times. CDR3 sequence: CSARGLAGVETQYF. The CDR3 DNA sequence: TGCAGTGCGAGGGGACTAGCGGGAGTAGAGACCCAGTACTTC. The J gene is TRBJ2-5, the V gene TRBV20-1; 14 bases fit TRBD2. V shed 6 bases and J 4 bases; nucleotides not matched to a gene: 4. The CDR3 spans 14 residues. The germline gives CDR1 DFQATT, CDR2 SNEGSKA (reference sequence).

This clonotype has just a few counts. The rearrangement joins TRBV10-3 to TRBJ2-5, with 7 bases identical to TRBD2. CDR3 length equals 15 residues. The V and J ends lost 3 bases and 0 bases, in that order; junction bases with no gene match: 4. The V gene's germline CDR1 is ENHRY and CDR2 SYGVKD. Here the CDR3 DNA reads TGTGCCATCAGTGACCCAGCGGGGAACCAAGAGACCCAGTACTTC. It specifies CAISDPAGNQETQYF.

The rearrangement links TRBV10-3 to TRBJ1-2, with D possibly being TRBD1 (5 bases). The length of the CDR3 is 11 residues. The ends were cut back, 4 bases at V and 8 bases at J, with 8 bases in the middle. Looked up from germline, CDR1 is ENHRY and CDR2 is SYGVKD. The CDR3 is CAISGDGGYTF. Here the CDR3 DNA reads TGTGCCATCAGTGGGGACGGAGGCTACACCTTC.

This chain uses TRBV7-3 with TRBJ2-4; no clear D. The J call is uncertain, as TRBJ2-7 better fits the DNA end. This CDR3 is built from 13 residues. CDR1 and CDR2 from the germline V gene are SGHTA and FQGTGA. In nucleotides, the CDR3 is TGTGCCAGCCCAGAGACGACGAGCTACGAGCAGTACTTC. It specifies CASPETTSYEQYF.

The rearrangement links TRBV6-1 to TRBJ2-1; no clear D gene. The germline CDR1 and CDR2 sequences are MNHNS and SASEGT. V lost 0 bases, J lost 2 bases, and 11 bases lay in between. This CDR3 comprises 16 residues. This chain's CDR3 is CASSEAQMPPYNEQFF. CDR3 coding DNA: TGTGCCAGCAGTGAAGCGCAGATGCCGCCCTACAATGAGCAGTTCTTC.

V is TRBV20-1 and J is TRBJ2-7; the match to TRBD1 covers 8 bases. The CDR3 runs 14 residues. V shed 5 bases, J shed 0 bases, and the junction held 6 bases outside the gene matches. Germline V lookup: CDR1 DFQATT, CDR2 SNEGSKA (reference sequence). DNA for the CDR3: TGCAGTGCTTGGGTGGGACAGGCCTCCTACGAGCAGTACTTC. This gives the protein CSAWVGQASYEQYF.

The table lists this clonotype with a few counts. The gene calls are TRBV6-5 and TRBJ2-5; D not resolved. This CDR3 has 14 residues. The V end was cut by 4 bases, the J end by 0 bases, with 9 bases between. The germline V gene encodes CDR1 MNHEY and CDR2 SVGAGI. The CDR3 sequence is CASSSSGNQETQYF. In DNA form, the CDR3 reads TGTGCCAGCAGTTCGTCAGGAAACCAAGAGACCCAGTACTTC.